This TCR beta chain was profiled in a study of regulatory dendritic cells for organ transplantation. The assay was immunoSEQ multiplex PCR, and TCRdb's table has in-frame clones only and misses some. The table has approximately 28,000 clones, around 82% seen once. CDR1 and CDR2 (germline): MNHEY, SVGAGI. Trimming removed 0 bases from V and 7 bases from J; junction bases left unmatched: 9. The CDR3 consists of 16 residues. Study-wide points: Mature dendritic cells appeared to drive more memory CD8+ clonal expansion than regulatory ones.

In regard to this clone: The antigen is not known.

This sequence originates from a human donor in good health. Source material: naive CD8+ T cells from blood. The subset here: CD45RA+ naive T cells. The chain is built from TRBV6-5 and TRBJ2-7; the match to TRBD2 covers 10 bases. CDR3 DNA sequence: TGTGCCAGCAGTTACTCGGTAGCGGGGGGTTCAGGGGAGCAGTACTTC. It yields the protein CASSYSVAGGSGEQYF.